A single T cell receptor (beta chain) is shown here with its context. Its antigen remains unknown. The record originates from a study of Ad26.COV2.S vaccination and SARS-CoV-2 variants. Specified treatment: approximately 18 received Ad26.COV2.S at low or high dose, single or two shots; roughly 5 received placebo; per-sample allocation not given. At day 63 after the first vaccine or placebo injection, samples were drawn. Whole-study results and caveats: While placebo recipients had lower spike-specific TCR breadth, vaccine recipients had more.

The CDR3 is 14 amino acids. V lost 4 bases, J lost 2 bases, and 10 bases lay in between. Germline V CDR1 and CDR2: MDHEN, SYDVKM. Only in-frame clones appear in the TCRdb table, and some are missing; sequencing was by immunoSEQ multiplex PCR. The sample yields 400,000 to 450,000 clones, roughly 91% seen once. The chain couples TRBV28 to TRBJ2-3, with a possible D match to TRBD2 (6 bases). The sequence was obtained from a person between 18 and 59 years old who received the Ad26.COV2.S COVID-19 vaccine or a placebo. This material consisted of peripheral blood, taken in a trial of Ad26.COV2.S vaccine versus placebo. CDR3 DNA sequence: TGTGCCAGCAGTTCCGGGGGAACCACAGATACGCAGTATTTT. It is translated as CASSSGGTTDTQYF. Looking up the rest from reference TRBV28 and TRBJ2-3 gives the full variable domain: DVKVTQSSRYLVKRTGEKVFLECVQDMDHENMFWYRQDPGLGLRLIYFSYDVKMKEKGDIPEGYSVSREKKERFSLILESASTNQTSMYLCASSSGGTTDTQYFGPGTRLTVL.